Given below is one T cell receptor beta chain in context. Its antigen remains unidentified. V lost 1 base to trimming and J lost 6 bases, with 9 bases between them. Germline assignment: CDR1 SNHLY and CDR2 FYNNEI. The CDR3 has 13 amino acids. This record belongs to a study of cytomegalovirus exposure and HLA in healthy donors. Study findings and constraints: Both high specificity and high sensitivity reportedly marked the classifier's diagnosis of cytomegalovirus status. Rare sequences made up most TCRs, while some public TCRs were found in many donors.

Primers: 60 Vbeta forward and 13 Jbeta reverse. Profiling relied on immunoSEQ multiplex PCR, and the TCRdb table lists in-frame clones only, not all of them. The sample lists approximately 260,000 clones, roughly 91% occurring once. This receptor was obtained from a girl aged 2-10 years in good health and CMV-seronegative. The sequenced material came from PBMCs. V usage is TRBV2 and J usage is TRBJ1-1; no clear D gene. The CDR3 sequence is CASSEVVVAEAFF. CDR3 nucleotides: TGTGCCAGCAGTGAAGTGGTGGTAGCTGAAGCTTTCTTT.